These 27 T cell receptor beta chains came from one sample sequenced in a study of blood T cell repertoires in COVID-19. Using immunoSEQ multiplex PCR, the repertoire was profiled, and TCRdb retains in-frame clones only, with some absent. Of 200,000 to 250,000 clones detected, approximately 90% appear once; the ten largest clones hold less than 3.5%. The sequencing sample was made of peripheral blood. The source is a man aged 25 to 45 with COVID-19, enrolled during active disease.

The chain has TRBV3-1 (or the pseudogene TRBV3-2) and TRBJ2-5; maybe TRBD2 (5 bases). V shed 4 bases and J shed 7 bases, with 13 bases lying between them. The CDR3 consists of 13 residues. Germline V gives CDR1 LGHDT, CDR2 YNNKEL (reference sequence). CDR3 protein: CASSLLGRGTQYF. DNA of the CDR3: TGTGCCAGCAGCCTCCTAGGGAGAGGGACCCAGTACTTC.

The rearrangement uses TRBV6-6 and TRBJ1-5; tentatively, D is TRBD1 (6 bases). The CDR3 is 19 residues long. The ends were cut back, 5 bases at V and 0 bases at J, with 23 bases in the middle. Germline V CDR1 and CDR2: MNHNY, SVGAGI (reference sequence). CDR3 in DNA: TGTGCCAGCAGTCCACACGGGGGGCTCGCCCAGGATAGCAATCAGCCCCAGCATTTT. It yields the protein CASSPHGGLAQDSNQPQHF.

The CDR3 nucleotides are TGTGCCAGCAGCAGGGGACATGGGGCTGAAGCTTTCTTT. It yields the protein CASSRGHGAEAFF. The chain has TRBV7-3 and TRBJ1-1, with D possibly being TRBD1 (6 bases). The germline CDR1 and CDR2 sequences are SGHTA and FQGTGA. The CDR3 runs to 13 residues. V lost 5 bases to trimming and J lost 6 bases, with 13 bases between them.

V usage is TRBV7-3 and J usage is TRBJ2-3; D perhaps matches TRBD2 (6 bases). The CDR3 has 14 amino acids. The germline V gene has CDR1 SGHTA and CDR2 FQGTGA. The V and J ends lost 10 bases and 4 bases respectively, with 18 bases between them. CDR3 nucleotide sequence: TGTGCCACCAAGCCGGGACTTGGTTCAGATACGCAGTATTTT. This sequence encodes CATKPGLGSDTQYF.

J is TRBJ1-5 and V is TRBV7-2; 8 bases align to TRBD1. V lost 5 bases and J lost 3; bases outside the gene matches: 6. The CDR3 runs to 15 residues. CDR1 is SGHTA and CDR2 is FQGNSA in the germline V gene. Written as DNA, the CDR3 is TGTGCCAGCAGCCCCGGGACAGGCCCCAATCAGCCCCAGCATTTT. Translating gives CASSPGTGPNQPQHF.

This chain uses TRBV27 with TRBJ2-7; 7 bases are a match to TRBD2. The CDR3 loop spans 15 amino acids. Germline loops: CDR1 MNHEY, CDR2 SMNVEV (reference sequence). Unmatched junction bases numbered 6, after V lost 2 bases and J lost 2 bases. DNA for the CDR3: TGTGCCAGCAGTTTAGGGCTAGCGGAACCCTACGAGCAGTACTTC. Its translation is CASSLGLAEPYEQYF.

The CDR3 bases are TGTGCCAGCCGGGGGACCGCGGTATACGAGCAGTACTTC. Translation: CASRGTAVYEQYF. The chain is built from TRBV6-5 and TRBJ2-7, with D perhaps TRBD2 (6 bases). CDR3 length equals 13 residues. V shed 8 bases and J shed 4 bases, with 15 bases lying between them. CDR1 is MNHEY and CDR2 is SVGAGI in the germline V gene.

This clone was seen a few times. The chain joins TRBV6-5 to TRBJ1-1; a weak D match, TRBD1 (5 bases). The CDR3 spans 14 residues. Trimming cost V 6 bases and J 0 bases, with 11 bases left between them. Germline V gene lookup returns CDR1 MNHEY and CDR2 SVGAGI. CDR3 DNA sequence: TGTGCCAGCAGCGCCCAGGGCCTGAACACTGAAGCTTTCTTT. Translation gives CASSAQGLNTEAFF.

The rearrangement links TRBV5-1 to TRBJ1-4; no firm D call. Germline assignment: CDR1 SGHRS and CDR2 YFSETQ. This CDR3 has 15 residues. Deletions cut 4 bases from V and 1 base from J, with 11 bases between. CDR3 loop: CASSQSGGTNEKLFF. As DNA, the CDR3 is TGCGCCAGCAGCCAGTCGGGAGGAACTAATGAAAAACTGTTTTTT.

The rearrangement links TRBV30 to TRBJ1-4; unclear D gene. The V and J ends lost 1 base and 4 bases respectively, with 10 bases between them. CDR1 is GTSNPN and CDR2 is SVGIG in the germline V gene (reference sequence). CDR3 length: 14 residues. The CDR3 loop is CAWSARRSNEKLFF. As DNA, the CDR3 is TGTGCCTGGAGTGCGCGGAGGAGTAATGAAAAACTGTTTTTT.

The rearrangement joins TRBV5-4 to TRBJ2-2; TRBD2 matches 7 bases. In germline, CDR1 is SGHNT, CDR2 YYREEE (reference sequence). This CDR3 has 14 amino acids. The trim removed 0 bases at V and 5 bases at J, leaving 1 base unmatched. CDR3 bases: TGTGCCAGCAGCTTGGGGGGAGGGACCGGGGAGCTGTTTTTT. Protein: CASSLGGGTGELFF.

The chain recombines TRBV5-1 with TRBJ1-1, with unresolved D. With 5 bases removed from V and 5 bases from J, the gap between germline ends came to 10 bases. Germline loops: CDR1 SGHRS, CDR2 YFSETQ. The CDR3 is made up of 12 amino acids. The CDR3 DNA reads TGCGCCAGCAGGGGAGCGACTACTGAAGCTTTCTTT. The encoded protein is CASRGATTEAFF. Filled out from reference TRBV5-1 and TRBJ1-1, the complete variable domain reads KAGVTQTPRYLIKTRGQQVTLSCSPISGHRSVSWYQQTPGQGLQFLFEYFSETQRNKGNFPGRFSGRQFSNSRSEMNVSTLELGDSALYLCASRGATTEAFFGQGTRLTVV.

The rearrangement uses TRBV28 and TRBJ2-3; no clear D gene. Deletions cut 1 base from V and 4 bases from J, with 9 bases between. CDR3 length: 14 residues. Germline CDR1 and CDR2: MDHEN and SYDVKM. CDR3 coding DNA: TGTGCCAGCAGTTTATATTCCAGGTCAGATACGCAGTATTTT. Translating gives CASSLYSRSDTQYF.

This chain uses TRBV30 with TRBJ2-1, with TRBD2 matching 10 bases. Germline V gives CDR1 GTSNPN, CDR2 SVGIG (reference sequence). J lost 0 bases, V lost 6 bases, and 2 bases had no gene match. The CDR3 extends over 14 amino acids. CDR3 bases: TGTGCCTGTAGCGGGAGGAGCTCCTACAATGAGCAGTTCTTC. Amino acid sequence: CACSGRSSYNEQFF.

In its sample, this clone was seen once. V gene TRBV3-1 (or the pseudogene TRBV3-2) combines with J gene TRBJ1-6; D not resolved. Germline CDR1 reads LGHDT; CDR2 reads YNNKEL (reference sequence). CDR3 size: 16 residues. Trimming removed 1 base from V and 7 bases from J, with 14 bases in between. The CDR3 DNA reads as TGTGCCAGCAGCCAAGGGTATCTCTTCAGAAATTCACCCCTCCACTTT. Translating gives CASSQGYLFRNSPLHF.

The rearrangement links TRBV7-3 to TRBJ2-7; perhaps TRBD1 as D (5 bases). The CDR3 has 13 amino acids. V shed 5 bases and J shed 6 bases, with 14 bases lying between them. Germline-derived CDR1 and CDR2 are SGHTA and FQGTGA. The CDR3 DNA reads TGTGCCAGCAGCGACCGTCCAGGGATCGAGCAGTACTTC. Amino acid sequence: CASSDRPGIEQYF.

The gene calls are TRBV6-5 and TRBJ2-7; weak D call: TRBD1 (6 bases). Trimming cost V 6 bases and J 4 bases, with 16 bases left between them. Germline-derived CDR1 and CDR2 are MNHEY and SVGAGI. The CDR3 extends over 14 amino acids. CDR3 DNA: TGTGCCAGCAGGACAGGCTCCCCGGGGTACGAGCAGTACTTC. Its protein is CASRTGSPGYEQYF.

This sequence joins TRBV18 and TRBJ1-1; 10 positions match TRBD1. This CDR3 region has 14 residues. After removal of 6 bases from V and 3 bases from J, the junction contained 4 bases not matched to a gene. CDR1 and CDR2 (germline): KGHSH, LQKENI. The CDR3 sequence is CASSPGTGDTEAFF. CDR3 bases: TGTGCCAGCTCGCCCGGGACAGGGGACACTGAAGCTTTCTTT.

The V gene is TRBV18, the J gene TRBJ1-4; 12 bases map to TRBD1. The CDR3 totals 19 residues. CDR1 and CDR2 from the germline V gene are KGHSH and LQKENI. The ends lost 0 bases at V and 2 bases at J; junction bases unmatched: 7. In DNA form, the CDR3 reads TGTGCCAGCTCACCACCGGCCCGGGACAGGGGGCACACTAATGAAAAACTGTTTTTT. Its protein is CASSPPARDRGHTNEKLFF.

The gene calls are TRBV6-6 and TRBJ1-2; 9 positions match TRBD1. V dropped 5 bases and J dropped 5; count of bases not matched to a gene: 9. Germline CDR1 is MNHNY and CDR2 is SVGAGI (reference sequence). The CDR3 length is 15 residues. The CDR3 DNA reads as TGTGCCAGCAGTGAGCCGGGACAGGGAGGGTATGGCTACACCTTC. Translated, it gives CASSEPGQGGYGYTF.

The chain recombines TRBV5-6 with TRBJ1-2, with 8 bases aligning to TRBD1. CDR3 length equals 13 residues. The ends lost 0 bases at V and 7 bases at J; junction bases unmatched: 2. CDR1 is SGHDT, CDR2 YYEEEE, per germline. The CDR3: CASSLGQGSGYTF. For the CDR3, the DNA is TGTGCCAGCAGCTTGGGACAGGGGTCTGGCTACACCTTC.

The CDR3 coding sequence is TGTGCCAGCAGTACGGACAGGTTGAACACTGAAGCTTTCTTT. Its translation: CASSTDRLNTEAFF. This chain connects TRBV6-5 to TRBJ1-1, with 7 positions matching TRBD1. This CDR3 contains 14 residues. In germline, CDR1 is MNHEY, CDR2 SVGAGI. V was clipped by 5 bases and J by 0 bases; unmatched bases: 3.

The CDR3 loop is CASRPSGLAVRYF. The DNA for the CDR3 is TGTGCCAGCAGGCCCTCGGGACTAGCGGTGCGGTACTTC. The genes are TRBV12-3 or TRBV12-4 and TRBJ2-5, with 11 nucleotides matching TRBD2. V shed 6 bases, J shed 13 bases, and the junction held 10 bases outside the gene matches. The length of the CDR3 is 13 residues.

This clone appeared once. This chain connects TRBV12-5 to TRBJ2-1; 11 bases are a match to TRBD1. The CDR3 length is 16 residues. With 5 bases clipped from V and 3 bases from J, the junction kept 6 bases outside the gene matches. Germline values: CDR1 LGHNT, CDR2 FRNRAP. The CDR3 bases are TGTGCTAGTGGTACCAAGGGACAGGGGGTCTACAATGAGCAGTTCTTC. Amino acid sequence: CASGTKGQGVYNEQFF.

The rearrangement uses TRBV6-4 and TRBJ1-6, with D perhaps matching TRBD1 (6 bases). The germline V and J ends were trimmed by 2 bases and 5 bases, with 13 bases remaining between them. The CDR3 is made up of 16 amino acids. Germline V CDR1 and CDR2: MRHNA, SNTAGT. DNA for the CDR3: TGTGCCAGCAGTGACGGACAAGGGGGAAATAATTCACCCCTCCACTTT. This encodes CASSDGQGGNNSPLHF.

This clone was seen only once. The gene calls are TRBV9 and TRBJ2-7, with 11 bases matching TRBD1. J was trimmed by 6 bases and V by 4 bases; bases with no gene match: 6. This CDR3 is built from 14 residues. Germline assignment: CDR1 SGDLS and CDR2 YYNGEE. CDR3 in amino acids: CASSYSGTGGEQYF. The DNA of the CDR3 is TGTGCCAGCAGCTACTCCGGGACAGGGGGCGAGCAGTACTTC.

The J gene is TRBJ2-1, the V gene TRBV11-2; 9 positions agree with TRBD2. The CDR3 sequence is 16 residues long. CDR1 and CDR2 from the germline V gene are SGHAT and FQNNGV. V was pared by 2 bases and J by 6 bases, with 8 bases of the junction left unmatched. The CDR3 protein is CASSLISGSGSNEQFF. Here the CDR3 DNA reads TGTGCCAGCAGCTTAATTAGCGGGAGCGGTAGCAATGAGCAGTTCTTC.